Listed below are T cell receptor beta chains from one sample, sequenced in a study of blood T cell repertoires in COVID-19. Only in-frame clones appear in the TCRdb table, and some are missing; sequencing was by immunoSEQ multiplex PCR. The table lists approximately 200,000 clones, over 70% of them singletons, with about 4% in the top ten. The sample consisted of PBMCs or T cells enriched from blood (not recorded which). The source of these receptors is a woman aged 25 to 39 who had been exposed to COVID-19. The CDR3 runs from the conserved cysteine through the conserved F or W. A D gene is named only where the DNA matches it firmly. Size values are once, few and many counts, or a class for expanded clones, and some rows have none.

. | TRBJ1-2 | TRBD1 | TRBV18 | TGTGCCAGCTCACCGCTTACAGGGGGCAGTGGCTACACCTTC | CASSPLTGGSGYTF
. | TRBJ1-1 | . | TRBV5-4 | TGTGCCAGCAGCTTGGACCAGGGCAGGAGCACTGAAGCTTTCTTT | CASSLDQGRSTEAFF
. | TRBJ2-3 | . | TRBV15 | TGTGCCACCAGCAGAGAAGGGGCGGGGCCGAGCACAGATACGCAGTATTTT | CATSREGAGPSTDTQYF
. | TRBJ1-1 | . | TRBV27 | TGTGCCAGCAGTTTCCAGGGGCGAGAGGCTTTCTTT | CASSFQGREAFF
. | TRBJ2-7 | TRBD1 | TRBV28 | TGTGCCAGCAGGGTGCCCGGGACAGGGACCTACGAGCAGTACTTC | CASRVPGTGTYEQYF
. | TRBJ2-7 | . | TRBV11-2 | TGTGCCAGCAGCTTAGATCGCGGCTTCTCCTACGAGCAGTACTTC | CASSLDRGFSYEQYF
. | TRBJ2-5 | . | TRBV5-1 | TGCGCCAGCAGCTTGAACGGGTTAGAGACCCAGTACTTC | CASSLNGLETQYF
. | TRBJ1-6 | . | TRBV28 | TGTGCCAGCAGTTTGGGGAGCTCCTATAATTCACCCCTCCACTTT | CASSLGSSYNSPLHF
once | TRBJ1-2 | TRBD1 | TRBV29-1 | TGCAGCGGAGGAGAGGGGGCACTGGGAAACTATGGCTACACCTTC | CSGGEGALGNYGYTF
. | TRBJ2-2 | TRBD1 | TRBV6-4 | TGTGCCAGCAGTGACCCTCCGGGACAGGGGACTAACACCGGGGAGCTGTTTTTT | CASSDPPGQGTNTGELFF
. | TRBJ1-1 | . | TRBV7-9 | TGTGCCAGCAGCTTAACAGGGTCGAACACTGAAGCTTTCTTT | CASSLTGSNTEAFF
. | TRBJ1-5 | TRBD1 | TRBV12-5 | TGTGCTAGTGGTTTGCTGCCAGGGGGTAACAATCAGCCCCAGCATTTT | CASGLLPGGNNQPQHF
. | TRBJ1-6 | . | TRBV6-9 | TGTGCCAGCAGTTTATGGACACCTTATAATTCACCCCTCCACTTT | CASSLWTPYNSPLHF
. | TRBJ2-1 | TRBD2 | TRBV7-9 | TGTGCCAGCAGCTGGATCTCCGGGACTAGCGGGAGGCAGTTCTTC | CASSWISGTSGRQFF
. | TRBJ2-5 | . | TRBV7-2 | TGTGCCAGCAGTCGTACTAGGTCGGGAGAGACCCAGTACTTC | CASSRTRSGETQYF
. | TRBJ2-5 | TRBD2 | TRBV2 | TGTGCCAGCAGCCGTGGACTAGCGGAGACCCAGTACTTC | CASSRGLAETQYF